One sample yielded the 4 T cell receptor beta chains listed below, sequenced in a study of T cell responses to AZD1222 COVID-19 vaccine. The repertoire was sequenced with immunoSEQ multiplex PCR; TCRdb's copy has only in-frame clones and lacks some. Found here are some 130,000 clones, about 94% of them singletons; the top ten hold 0.91%. The material was peripheral blood, obtained on day 0 of AZD1222 vaccination. Every receptor here comes from an adult in good health.

The genes are TRBV11-2 and TRBJ2-3; 9 nucleotides match TRBD2. This CDR3 has 18 amino acids. Germline V gene data show CDR1 as SGHAT and CDR2 as FQNNGV. The J segment lost 0 bases and the V segment lost 2 bases, leaving 9 bases of the junction unmatched. CDR3 in amino acids: CASSLFRLAGPSTDTQYF. The CDR3 bases are TGTGCCAGCAGCTTATTCCGGCTAGCGGGGCCTAGCACAGATACGCAGTATTTT.

This chain links TRBV12-3 or TRBV12-4 with TRBJ1-1; no firm D call. The CDR3 spans 13 residues. V gave up 5 bases and J gave up 4 bases, with 11 bases separating them. The CDR3 loop is CASSVGSGTEAFF. DNA of the CDR3: TGTGCCAGCAGTGTTGGATCAGGCACTGAAGCTTTCTTT.

This chain joins TRBV6-1 and TRBJ1-3, with no clear D. Per germline, CDR1 MNHNS and CDR2 SASEGT. The V end was cut by 3 bases, the J end by 1 base, with 10 bases between. The CDR3 is 15 residues long. CDR3 loop: CASSEIEASGNTIYF. The CDR3 coding sequence is TGTGCCAGCAGTGAGATAGAGGCATCTGGAAACACCATATATTTT.

The chain has TRBV9 and TRBJ2-3; D call uncertain. CDR3 length: 17 residues. From germline, CDR1 is SGDLS and CDR2 YYNGEE. Trimming pared 4 bases from V and 0 bases from J, leaving 18 bases between. In DNA, the CDR3 is TGTGCCAGCAGCTCCCGTCAAGGGCAATTGAGCACAGATACGCAGTATTTT. Amino acids: CASSSRQGQLSTDTQYF.